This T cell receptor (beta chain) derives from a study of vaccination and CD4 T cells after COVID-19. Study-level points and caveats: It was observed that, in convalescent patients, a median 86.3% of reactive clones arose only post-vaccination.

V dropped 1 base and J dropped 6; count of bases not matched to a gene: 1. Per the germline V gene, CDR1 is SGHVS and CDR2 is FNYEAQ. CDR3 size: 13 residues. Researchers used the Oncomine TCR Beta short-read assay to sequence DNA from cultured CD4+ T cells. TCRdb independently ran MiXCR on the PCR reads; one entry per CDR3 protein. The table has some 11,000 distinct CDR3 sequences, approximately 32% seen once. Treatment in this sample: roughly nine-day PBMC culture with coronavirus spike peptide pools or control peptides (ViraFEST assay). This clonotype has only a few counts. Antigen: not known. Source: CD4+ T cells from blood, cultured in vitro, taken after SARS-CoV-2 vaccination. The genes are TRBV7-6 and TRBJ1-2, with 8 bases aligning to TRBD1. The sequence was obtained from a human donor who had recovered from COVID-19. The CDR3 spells CASSLGTGNGYTF. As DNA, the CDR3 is TGTGCCAGCAGCTTAGGGACAGGGAATGGCTACACCTTC. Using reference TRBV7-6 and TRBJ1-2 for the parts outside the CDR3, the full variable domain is GAGVSQSPRYKVTKRGQDVALRCDPISGHVSLYWYRQALGQGPEFLTYFNYEAQQDKSGLPNDRFSAERPEGSISTLTIQRTEQRDSAMYRCASSLGTGNGYTFGSGTRLTVV.